This entry describes one T cell receptor (beta chain). The source of the sample is a study of CXCR3-negative and CXCR3-positive naive CD8 T cells. It was by 5' RACE with UMI labels that the TRB cDNA libraries were prepared. TCRdb re-called the 5' RACE reads, yielding one record per CDR3 amino acid sequence without DNA. The sample holds some 50,000 distinct CDR3 sequences. CDR3 size: 13 residues. The TCR originated in a human donor in good health. Some clones in this sample may be carry-over from other donors' samples. The sequenced material came from naive CXCR3- CD8+ T cells from blood. As to subset: CD45RO-CCR7+CD27+CD95- naive CD8+ T cells lacking CXCR3 (TNR3-). This chain connects TRBV12-3 or TRBV12-4 to TRBJ2-7; TCRdb's D gene call, TRBD1, goes unchecked for lack of DNA. The CDR3 sequence: CASSFTGLDEQYF.